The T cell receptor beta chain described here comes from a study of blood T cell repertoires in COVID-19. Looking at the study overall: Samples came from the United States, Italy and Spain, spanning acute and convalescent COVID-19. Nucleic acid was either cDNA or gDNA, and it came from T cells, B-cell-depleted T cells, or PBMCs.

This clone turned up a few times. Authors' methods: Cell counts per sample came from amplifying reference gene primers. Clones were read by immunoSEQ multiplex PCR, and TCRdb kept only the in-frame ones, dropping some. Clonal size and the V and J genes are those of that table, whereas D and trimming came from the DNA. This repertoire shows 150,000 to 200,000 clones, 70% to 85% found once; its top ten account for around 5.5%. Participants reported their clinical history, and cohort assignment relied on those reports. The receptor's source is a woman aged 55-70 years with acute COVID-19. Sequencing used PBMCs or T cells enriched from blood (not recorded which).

DNA of the CDR3: TGTGCCACCCGACCCATAGCTGAGAGCTCCTACGAGCAGTACTTC. This translates into CATRPIAESSYEQYF. This chain connects TRBV6-5 to TRBJ2-7; the D is unclear. Trimming shortened V by 10 bases and J by 0 bases, and 19 bases separated the two germline ends. The germline V gene has CDR1 MNHEY and CDR2 SVGAGI. The CDR3 has 15 amino acids.